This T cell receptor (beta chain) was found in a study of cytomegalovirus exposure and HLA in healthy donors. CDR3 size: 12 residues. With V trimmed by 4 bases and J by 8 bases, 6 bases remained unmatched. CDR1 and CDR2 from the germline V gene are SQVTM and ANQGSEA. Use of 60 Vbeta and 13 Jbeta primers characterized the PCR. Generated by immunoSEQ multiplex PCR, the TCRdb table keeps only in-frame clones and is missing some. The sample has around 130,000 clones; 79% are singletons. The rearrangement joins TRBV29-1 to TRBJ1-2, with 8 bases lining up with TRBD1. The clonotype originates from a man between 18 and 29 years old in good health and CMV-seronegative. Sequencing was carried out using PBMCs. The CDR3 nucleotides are TGCAGCGTTGGTGACAGGGGATACGGCTACACCTTC. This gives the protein CSVGDRGYGYTF.